These 19 T cell receptor beta chains were sequenced from one sample in a study of T cells in Graves' hyperthyroidism and ophthalmopathy. RNA transcripts were the template for amplifying TCR beta CDR3 regions. The HTBI set primed first-round TCR CDR3 RT-PCR. TCRdb reanalysed the multiplex PCR reads using MiXCR and keeps one entry per CDR3 protein. The sample has about 280,000 distinct CDR3 sequences, less than 30% seen once. Sequences were obtained from blood. The receptors shown here come from a man aged 40-50 years with Graves' hyperthyroidism that later progressed to Graves' ophthalmopathy.

The gene calls are TRBV15 and TRBJ2-7, with 8 nucleotides matching TRBD2. Per the germline V gene, CDR1 is LNHNV and CDR2 is YYDKDF (reference sequence). Germline trimming cut 3 bases from V and 4 bases from J; bases unmatched to any gene: 11. The CDR3 contains 16 residues. The CDR3 DNA reads TGTGCCACCAGCAGTCTCACTAGGGCGGGAGGTTACGAGCAGTACTTC. Its protein is CATSSLTRAGGYEQYF.

This clonotype was seen many times. This clone may be a read error of a much larger clone one base away. The chain is built from TRBV10-3 and TRBJ2-1, with 10 bases identical to TRBD1. This CDR3 contains 14 residues. In germline, CDR1 is ENHRY, CDR2 SYGVKD. CDR3 in amino acids: CAIHPGQGNNEQLF. In DNA form, the CDR3 reads TGTGCCATACACCCGGGACAGGGGAACAATGAGCAGCTCTTC.

This clonotype was recorded many times. The chain is built from TRBV30 and TRBJ2-2, with 8 bases matching TRBD2. The CDR3 runs to 15 residues. The germline gives CDR1 GTSNPN, CDR2 SVGIG (reference sequence). Germline trimming cut 3 bases from V and 5 bases from J; bases unmatched to any gene: 8. CDR3 sequence (DNA): TGTGCCTGGAGCCCGAGCGGGAGTTTTACCGGGGAGCTGTTTTTT. Protein: CAWSPSGSFTGELFF. The full variable domain, in which reference TRBV30 and TRBJ2-2 provide the parts outside the CDR3, is SQTIHQWPATLVQPVGSPLSLECTVEGTSNPNLYWYRQAAGRGLQLLFYSVGIGQISSEVPQNLSASRPQDRQFILSSKKLLLSDSGFYLCAWSPSGSFTGELFFGEGSRLTVL.

This clonotype was observed many times. This chain connects TRBV20-1 to TRBJ2-2; no definite D call. Germline values: CDR1 DFQATT, CDR2 SNEGSKA (reference sequence). V was pared by 5 bases and J by 0 bases, with 1 base between. This CDR3 has 11 residues. The CDR3 loop is CSAPNTGELFF. The CDR3 coding sequence is TGCAGTGCTCCGAACACCGGGGAGCTGTTTTTT.

The V call is TRBV12-3 or TRBV12-4, the J call TRBJ2-5; D gene ambiguous. The CDR3 runs 13 residues. Trimming took off 3 bases at V and 3 bases at J, with 8 bases between the two ends. The CDR3 here is CASSLNRKETQYF. In DNA form, the CDR3 reads TGTGCCAGCAGTTTGAATCGGAAAGAGACCCAGTACTTC.

This clonotype has ten or more counts. The rearrangement uses TRBV29-1 and TRBJ1-1, with a possible D match to TRBD1 (5 bases). Trimming stripped 3 bases from V and 6 bases from J, with 11 bases between. From germline, CDR1 is SQVTM and CDR2 ANQGSEA. This CDR3 is built from 12 residues. The CDR3 nucleotides are TGCAGCGTTGAGTGGGGGGTCGCTGAAGCTTTCTTT. This translates into CSVEWGVAEAFF.

This clonotype was observed at least ten times. This chain connects TRBV28 to TRBJ2-2; 13 bases map to TRBD2. The germline CDR1 and CDR2 sequences are MDHEN and SYDVKM. Unmatched junction bases numbered 4, after V lost 5 bases and J lost 7 bases. This CDR3 spans 15 amino acids. The CDR3 coding sequence is TGTGCCAGCAGTGTGACTAGCGGGAGGATCGGGGAGCTGTTTTTT. Its protein is CASSVTSGRIGELFF.

The table lists this clonotype with many counts. This could be a read error, since a much larger clone is one nucleotide away. The chain employs TRBV29-1 and TRBJ1-1; D might be TRBD1 (6 bases). The V end lost 7 bases, the J end lost 1 base, and 22 bases lay between the germline ends. The CDR3 totals 16 residues. CDR1 and CDR2 (germline): SQVTM, ANQGSEA. The CDR3 nucleotides are TGCAGCGGGACCAACAGGGAAGGGGCGAGGAACACTGAAGCTTTCTTT. Translating gives CSGTNREGARNTEAFF.

This clonotype came up many times. The V call is TRBV14, the J call TRBJ2-7; TRBD1 is a possible D gene (5 bases). CDR1 SGHDN and CDR2 FVKESK come from the germline V gene. The CDR3 has 14 residues. V shed 1 base and J shed 6 bases, with 13 bases lying between them. The CDR3 DNA follows: TGTGCCAGCAGCCAAGTCGATTTTGGGGCCGAGCAGTACTTC. Its protein is CASSQVDFGAEQYF.

This clonotype was seen many times. A much larger clonotype is one base distant, so this may be a read error. Lacking the conserved final phenylalanine or tryptophan, this CDR3 likely reflects a read error. The rearrangement uses TRBV11-3 and TRBJ2-7; 7 nucleotides align to TRBD1. Trimming took 5 bases from V and 2 from J; bases not matched to a gene: 9. Germline lookup yields CDR1 SGHNT and CDR2 YENEEA. This CDR3 contains 15 residues. This CDR3 reads CASSVDRERAYEQYL. CDR3 sequence (DNA): TGTGCCAGCAGCGTCGACAGGGAAAGGGCCTACGAGCAGTACCTC.

At least ten counts were recorded for this clonotype. The chain couples TRBV6-5 to TRBJ1-5; D gene unclear. The V end lost 7 bases, the J end lost 2 bases, and 12 bases lay between the germline ends. CDR3 length equals 14 residues. The germline V gene has CDR1 MNHEY and CDR2 SVGAGI. This CDR3 reads CASTESRGNQPQHF. The CDR3 bases are TGTGCCAGCACCGAAAGTAGGGGCAATCAGCCCCAGCATTTT.

Ten or more counts support this clonotype. The chain has TRBV30 and TRBJ1-6; D is undetermined. The CDR3 runs 12 residues. Trimming left V 0 bases short and J 17 bases short, with 14 bases between. The germline gives CDR1 GTSNPN, CDR2 SVGIG (reference sequence). The CDR3 protein is CAWSVQRISVHF. DNA for the CDR3: TGTGCCTGGAGTGTACAAAGGATTTCGGTCCACTTT.

This clonotype has at least ten counts. In DNA form, the CDR3 reads TGCAGTGCTTCGACTAACCTCGCCTACGAGCAGTACTTC. The encoded protein is CSASTNLAYEQYF. J is TRBJ2-7 and V is TRBV20-1, with D perhaps TRBD2 (5 bases). This CDR3 is 13 amino acids long. CDR1 and CDR2 (germline): DFQATT, SNEGSKA (reference sequence). Trimming stripped 5 bases from V and 2 bases from J, with 13 bases between.

The V gene is TRBV12-3 or TRBV12-4, the J gene TRBJ2-7; 7 positions match TRBD1. With V trimmed by 7 bases and J by 3 bases, 6 bases remained unmatched. The CDR3 sequence is 13 residues long. In DNA form, the CDR3 reads TGTGCCAGCATGGGACAGTCGTTCTACGAGCAGTACTTC. Amino acids: CASMGQSFYEQYF.

The chain employs TRBV6-1 and TRBJ1-1; D is perhaps TRBD1 (5 bases). Trimming took 4 bases from V and 4 from J, leaving 10 bases between them. The CDR3 spans 13 residues. Germline CDR1 reads MNHNS; CDR2 reads SASEGT. The CDR3 region has the DNA TGTGCCAGCAGTGCAGGGAAGGGCACTGAAGCTTTCTTT. Translated, it gives CASSAGKGTEAFF.

This clonotype was recorded at least ten times. This chain connects TRBV2 to TRBJ1-3; weak D call: TRBD1 (5 bases). Trimming took off 1 base at V and 3 bases at J, with 10 bases between the two ends. CDR3 size: 15 residues. CDR1 is SNHLY and CDR2 is FYNNEI in the germline V gene. The CDR3 bases are TGTGCCAGCAGTGAAGAGGGGCGTAGTGGAAACACCATATATTTT. This codes for CASSEEGRSGNTIYF.

Ten or more counts support this clonotype. The chain has TRBV2 and TRBJ1-2; unclear D gene. This CDR3 region has 12 residues. Trimming stripped 3 bases from V and 13 bases from J, with 15 bases between. Germline V CDR1 and CDR2: SNHLY, FYNNEI. CDR3 nucleotides: TGTGCCAGCAGTGAGAACGATCGCGGGTTCACCTTC. Protein product: CASSENDRGFTF.

This clonotype was found many times. The CDR3: CASSQSVLRRETQYF. The CDR3, as DNA: TGTGCCAGCAGCCAATCAGTACTCAGACGAGAGACCCAGTACTTC. The gene calls are TRBV12-3 or TRBV12-4 and TRBJ2-5; D gene uncertain. The V and J ends lost 6 bases and 4 bases respectively, with 18 bases between them. The CDR3 is made up of 15 amino acids.

The CDR3 DNA reads as TGCAGCGTTGCAGGGGGCGAAGAGACCCAGTACTTC. It specifies CSVAGGEETQYF. The rearrangement joins TRBV29-1 to TRBJ2-5; TRBD1 agrees at 8 bases. Trimming cost V 4 bases and J 3 bases; bases outside gene matches: 1. This CDR3 has 12 amino acids. Per germline, CDR1 SQVTM and CDR2 ANQGSEA.